The present T cell receptor beta chain was sequenced within a study of cytomegalovirus exposure and HLA in healthy donors. The PCR employed 60 Vbeta primers together with 13 Jbeta primers. Assay used: immunoSEQ multiplex PCR; TCRdb lists only in-frame clones, some missing. This table holds approximately 170,000 clones, 80% found once. This CDR3 has 14 amino acids. Losses at the gene ends were 4 bases for V and 7 bases for J; bases not matched to a gene: 6. Germline lookup yields CDR1 MNHNS and CDR2 SASEGT. The chain recombines TRBV6-1 with TRBJ1-2, with TRBD1 matching over 10 bases. The sequencing input was PBMCs. This sequence was found in a human donor in good health. CDR3 nucleotides: TGTGCCAGCAGTGCCTCGACAGGGGGCGGTGGCTACACCTTC. Translation gives CASSASTGGGGYTF.